These 5 T cell receptor beta chains came from one sample sequenced in a study of shared clonotypes between healthy human individuals. Positive CCR7 selection of CD45RO-negative cells yielded the naive CD8 cells, and terminally differentiated effector memory CD45RA+ cells were excluded. Here immunoSEQ multiplex PCR was the method, and the copy in TCRdb shows in-frame clones only, minus some. The sample consists of 760,000 or so clones, about 96% of them appearing once. The sequenced material came from naive CD8+ T cells sorted from blood. All receptors derive from a man younger than 40 in good health.

The chain recombines TRBV13 with TRBJ1-1, with D tentatively TRBD1 (5 bases). The CDR3 has 15 amino acids. In germline, CDR1 is PRHDT, CDR2 FYEKMQ (reference sequence). The V gene lost 4 bases and the J gene lost 1 base, with 13 bases spanning the gap. CDR3 in DNA: TGTGCCAGCAGCTCGGAATCCGACAGGAACACTGAAGCTTTCTTT. It translates to CASSSESDRNTEAFF.

The chain recombines TRBV10-3 with TRBJ1-1; D may be TRBD1 (5 bases). CDR1 ENHRY and CDR2 SYGVKD come from the germline V gene. The CDR3 totals 15 residues. The germline V and J ends were trimmed by 2 bases and 2 bases, with 12 bases remaining between them. The CDR3 here is CAISERDFENTEAFF. The CDR3 nucleotides are TGTGCCATCAGTGAGCGGGACTTCGAAAACACTGAAGCTTTCTTT.

The chain is built from TRBV19 and TRBJ2-1; 15 nucleotides match TRBD2. Losses at the gene ends were 10 bases for V and 3 bases for J; bases not matched to a gene: 10. CDR1 is LNHDA and CDR2 is SQIVND in the germline V gene (reference sequence). This CDR3 comprises 17 residues. The CDR3 DNA reads TGTGCCACCCAACGGACTAGCGGGAGGGCGGACTACAATGAGCAGTTCTTC. Protein product: CATQRTSGRADYNEQFF.

The chain has TRBV29-1 and TRBJ2-2; 7 bases match TRBD1. J gave up 2 bases and V 6 bases, and 3 bases lay outside the gene matches. This CDR3 region has 13 residues. The germline V gene encodes CDR1 SQVTM and CDR2 ANQGSEA. CDR3 region: CSVDRENTGELFF. The CDR3 bases are TGCAGCGTCGACAGGGAAAACACCGGGGAGCTGTTTTTT.

The V call is TRBV6-6, the J call TRBJ2-3; D perhaps matches TRBD2 (6 bases). This CDR3 contains 16 residues. Deletions cut 0 bases from V and 4 bases from J, with 14 bases between. The V gene's germline CDR1 is MNHNY and CDR2 SVGAGI (reference sequence). CDR3 loop: CASSYSRESSSDTQYF. In DNA form, the CDR3 reads TGTGCCAGCAGTTACTCTCGGGAGTCATCTTCAGATACGCAGTATTTT.